This TCR beta chain was retrieved from a study of synovial regulatory T cells in juvenile arthritis. Turning to the study itself: Five or six patients were on methotrexate and three were untreated.

Median disease duration was roughly 7 years, range 0.2-19.1. Profiled with immunoSEQ multiplex PCR; TCRdb holds only in-frame clones, not every one. This sample contains 9,000 to 10,000 clones. The CDR3 spans 14 residues. The record lacks a DNA sequence. Remarks on this clone: Its matching antigen is unknown.

General study findings and limits: Inflammation-associated Treg cells in blood had less TCR diversity than the remaining blood Treg cells. Synovial Teff and blood CPL repertoires partially overlapped with iaTreg TCR repertoires, which were largely patient-private.

The sequencing input was Treg cells from blood. Subset: remaining (HLA-DR-negative) circulating blood Treg cells. This TCR derives from a donor aged 2-35 years with juvenile idiopathic arthritis. The chain employs TRBV21-1 and TRBJ2-2. TRBV21-1 is recorded as a pseudogene. CDR3 region: CASSKLKYTGELFF.